What follows are 5 T cell receptor beta chains derived from one specimen sequenced in a study of cytomegalovirus exposure and HLA in healthy donors. Some clones are missing from TCRdb's copy, which holds only in-frame ones; the method was immunoSEQ multiplex PCR. Of around 150,000 clones listed, around 90% are singletons. Input material: PBMCs. These receptors all stem from a woman in her late teens or twenties in good health and CMV-seropositive.

V gene TRBV10-3 combines with J gene TRBJ2-1; TRBD2 matches at 8 bases. V shed 8 bases, J shed 2 bases, and the junction held 5 bases outside the gene matches. CDR3 length: 14 residues. Germline values: CDR1 ENHRY, CDR2 SYGVKD. The DNA for the CDR3 is TGTGCCATCGGGCCTAGCGGGCCCTACAATGAGCAGTTCTTC. Amino acid sequence: CAIGPSGPYNEQFF.

The gene calls are TRBV5-1 and TRBJ1-2, with 7 bases aligning to TRBD1. CDR3 length: 15 amino acids. Germline trimming cut 4 bases from V and 1 base from J; bases unmatched to any gene: 7. Germline loops: CDR1 SGHRS, CDR2 YFSETQ. Here the CDR3 reads CASSPEGAVNYGYTF. As DNA, the CDR3 is TGCGCCAGCAGCCCCGAGGGGGCCGTTAACTATGGCTACACCTTC. Looking up the rest from reference TRBV5-1 and TRBJ1-2 gives the full variable domain: KAGVTQTPRYLIKTRGQQVTLSCSPISGHRSVSWYQQTPGQGLQFLFEYFSETQRNKGNFPGRFSGRQFSNSRSEMNVSTLELGDSALYLCASSPEGAVNYGYTFGSGTRLTVV.

The chain is built from TRBV19 and TRBJ2-1; TRBD2 agrees at 9 bases. Trimming took 4 bases from V and 4 from J; bases not matched to a gene: 11. Per germline, CDR1 LNHDA and CDR2 SQIVND (reference sequence). The CDR3 is made up of 17 amino acids. CDR3 DNA: TGTGCCAGTAGTACCACACCCGGAGGACTAGCGTACAATGAGCAGTTCTTC. Translating it yields CASSTTPGGLAYNEQFF.

Turning to this clone: The same CDR3 also results from other DNA sequences found in this sample. The chain recombines TRBV5-6 with TRBJ1-1; a possible D gene is TRBD1 (6 bases). With 4 bases removed from V and 4 bases from J, the gap between germline ends came to 11 bases. Germline V gives CDR1 SGHDT, CDR2 YYEEEE. The CDR3 contains 13 residues. In nucleotides, the CDR3 is TGTGCCAGCAGCCCCACAGGGTCCACTGAAGCTTTCTTT. Residues: CASSPTGSTEAFF.

This chain uses TRBV19 with TRBJ2-2; D might be TRBD2 (5 bases). Trimming took 3 bases from V and 6 from J, leaving 8 bases between them. The CDR3 has 13 residues. Germline assignment: CDR1 LNHDA and CDR2 SQIVND (reference sequence). This CDR3 is CASSMGSSGELFF. The CDR3 nucleotides are TGTGCCAGTAGTATGGGGAGTTCCGGGGAGCTGTTTTTT. Complete variable domain (other parts from reference TRBV19 and TRBJ2-2): DGGITQSPKYLFRKEGQNVTLSCEQNLNHDAMYWYRQDPGQGLRLIYYSQIVNDFQKGDIAEGYSVSREKKESFPLTVTSAQKNPTAFYLCASSMGSSGELFFGEGSRLTVL.